The rows below give T cell receptor beta chains drawn from one sample of a study of blood T cell repertoires in COVID-19. The method was immunoSEQ multiplex PCR; TCRdb's version includes in-frame clones alone and lacks a portion of them. The table includes under 300,000 clones, 80% to 90% detected once. The sample was PBMCs or T cells enriched from blood (not recorded which). The receptor source for this set is a woman aged 50 to 60 who had recovered from COVID-19. CDR3s include the opening cysteine and the closing phenylalanine or tryptophan. D genes are given only for firm matches. Not all rows give a size; the values are once, few, many and, for expanded clones, a class.

v_gene: TRBV3-1/TRBV3-2
d_gene: NA
j_gene: TRBJ2-7
abundance: NA
CDR3aa: CASSQGSQGGPRWHF
CDR3nt: TGTGCCAGCAGCCAAGGGTCGCAGGGGGGCCCGCGTTGGCACTTC

v_gene: TRBV5-4
d_gene: NA
j_gene: TRBJ1-1
abundance: NA
CDR3aa: CASRGDTEAFF
CDR3nt: TGTGCCAGCCGGGGAGACACTGAAGCTTTCTTT

v_gene: TRBV2
d_gene: NA
j_gene: TRBJ1-6
abundance: NA
CDR3aa: CASSLLGGADNSPLHF
CDR3nt: TGTGCCAGCAGTCTACTGGGGGGGGCTGATAATTCACCCCTCCACTTT

v_gene: TRBV12-2
d_gene: NA
j_gene: TRBJ1-6
abundance: NA
CDR3aa: CASRFNRGLPNSPLHF
CDR3nt: TGTGCAAGTCGCTTCAACAGGGGCCTCCCTAATTCACCCCTCCACTTT

v_gene: TRBV28
d_gene: NA
j_gene: TRBJ1-1
abundance: NA
CDR3aa: CAAGGGTEAFF
CDR3nt: TGTGCGGCGGGGGGCGGTACTGAAGCTTTCTTT

v_gene: TRBV4-2
d_gene: TRBD2
j_gene: TRBJ2-2
abundance: NA
CDR3aa: CASSLDSGRNTGELFF
CDR3nt: TGTGCCAGCAGCCTTGATAGCGGGAGAAACACCGGGGAGCTGTTTTTT

v_gene: TRBV18
d_gene: NA
j_gene: TRBJ2-1
abundance: NA
CDR3aa: CASSPSSYNEQFF
CDR3nt: TGTGCCAGCTCACCGAGCTCCTACAATGAGCAGTTCTTC

v_gene: TRBV5-1
d_gene: TRBD1
j_gene: TRBJ1-2
abundance: NA
CDR3aa: CASSLTGENYGYTF
CDR3nt: TGCGCCAGCAGCTTGACAGGGGAAAACTATGGCTACACCTTC

v_gene: TRBV5-4
d_gene: NA
j_gene: TRBJ1-1
abundance: NA
CDR3aa: CASSPDSSPGMSTEAFF
CDR3nt: TGTGCCAGCAGCCCGGACAGCTCCCCTGGGATGAGCACTGAAGCTTTCTTT

v_gene: TRBV12-3/TRBV12-4
d_gene: NA
j_gene: TRBJ2-1
abundance: NA
CDR3aa: CASSRLETEFF
CDR3nt: TGTGCCAGCAGTAGACTAGAAACCGAGTTCTTC

v_gene: TRBV12-3/TRBV12-4
d_gene: NA
j_gene: TRBJ1-1
abundance: NA
CDR3aa: CASSTMNTEAFF
CDR3nt: TGTGCCAGCAGTACAATGAACACTGAAGCTTTCTTT

v_gene: TRBV25-1
d_gene: NA
j_gene: TRBJ1-1
abundance: few
CDR3aa: CASGGRSGGLTEAFF
CDR3nt: TGTGCCAGCGGAGGGCGGTCGGGGGGGCTTACTGAAGCTTTCTTT

v_gene: TRBV7-2
d_gene: NA
j_gene: TRBJ2-3
abundance: NA
CDR3aa: CASSPVDTQYF
CDR3nt: TGTGCCAGCAGCCCCGTCGATACGCAGTATTTT

v_gene: TRBV20-1
d_gene: TRBD2
j_gene: TRBJ2-7
abundance: once
CDR3aa: CSASPGTSGIEQYF
CDR3nt: TGCAGTGCTAGTCCCGGGACTAGCGGGATCGAGCAGTACTTC

v_gene: TRBV7-9
d_gene: TRBD2
j_gene: TRBJ2-7
abundance: once
CDR3aa: CASSNSGGSSYEQYF
CDR3nt: TGTGCCAGCAGCAACAGCGGGGGGAGCTCCTACGAGCAGTACTTC

v_gene: TRBV4-2
d_gene: TRBD1
j_gene: TRBJ2-1
abundance: NA
CDR3aa: CASSHAEATGTGRDHEQFF
CDR3nt: TGTGCCAGCAGCCACGCAGAAGCCACCGGGACAGGGAGGGACCATGAGCAGTTCTTC

v_gene: TRBV28
d_gene: NA
j_gene: TRBJ2-2
abundance: NA
CDR3aa: CASSLSAGGNGELFF
CDR3nt: TGTGCCAGCAGTTTATCGGCAGGGGGGAACGGGGAGCTGTTTTTT

v_gene: TRBV5-4
d_gene: TRBD1
j_gene: TRBJ2-1
abundance: NA
CDR3aa: CASSLSQGDNEQFF
CDR3nt: TGTGCCAGCAGCTTGTCCCAGGGGGATAATGAGCAGTTCTTC

v_gene: TRBV27
d_gene: NA
j_gene: TRBJ2-5
abundance: NA
CDR3aa: CASSAALQETQYF
CDR3nt: TGTGCCAGCAGCGCCGCCCTACAAGAGACCCAGTACTTC

v_gene: TRBV29-1
d_gene: TRBD1
j_gene: TRBJ1-1
abundance: NA
CDR3aa: CSVGAGGQAFF
CDR3nt: TGCAGCGTTGGGGCAGGGGGGCAAGCTTTCTTT

v_gene: TRBV6-1
d_gene: NA
j_gene: TRBJ2-7
abundance: NA
CDR3aa: CASSEYRLDRASYEQYF
CDR3nt: TGTGCCAGCAGTGAATACCGCCTGGACAGAGCTTCCTACGAGCAGTACTTC

v_gene: TRBV29-1
d_gene: NA
j_gene: TRBJ1-1
abundance: NA
CDR3aa: CSVVSPGREAFF
CDR3nt: TGCAGCGTTGTATCGCCAGGGCGTGAAGCTTTCTTT

v_gene: TRBV11-2
d_gene: NA
j_gene: TRBJ2-1
abundance: NA
CDR3aa: CASSLDRRGNEQFF
CDR3nt: TGTGCCAGCAGCTTAGATCGACGGGGCAATGAGCAGTTCTTC